This T cell receptor (beta chain) was sequenced for a study of response to subunit inactivated influenza vaccine. Study-wide results and limits: The authors proposed limited new T cell recruitment per seasonal influenza vaccination.

Worth noting for this clonotype: What it binds is not known.

From the RT-PCR reads, TCRdb called clonotypes with MiXCR, one entry per CDR3 protein. The data hold hundreds of thousands of distinct CDR3 sequences, with about 18% observed a single time. This receptor was identified in a man aged 50-59 years who received an inactivated influenza vaccine. The sample consisted of PBMCs from blood, taken roughly 5 days after vaccination.

CDR3 sequence: CASSQVWGTGGPSEQFF. The CDR3 DNA sequence: TGCGCCAGCAGCCAAGTTTGGGGTACGGGAGGGCCTAGTGAGCAGTTCTTC. The rearrangement uses TRBV4-3 and TRBJ2-1; 8 positions match TRBD2. Germline V lookup: CDR1 LGHNA, CDR2 YSLEER. The J segment lost 9 bases and the V segment lost 1 base, leaving 14 bases of the junction unmatched. The CDR3 spans 17 residues.